This TCR beta chain was sequenced during a study of T cells of healthy individuals. This clonotype was detected a few times. The CDR3 has 13 residues. V was shortened by 2 bases and J by 2 bases, with 5 bases between the two germline ends. CDR1 is SGHRS and CDR2 is YFSETQ in the germline V gene. One entry per CDR3 protein, called by TCRdb with MiXCR from the 5' RACE reads. The sample has around 100,000 distinct CDR3 sequences; 17% are singletons. The TCR comes from a human donor in good health. The V and J genes are TRBV5-1 and TRBJ2-1; D is unresolved. CDR3 residues: CASSFRAYNEQFF. CDR3 coding DNA: TGCGCCAGCAGCTTTCGGGCCTACAATGAGCAGTTCTTC.